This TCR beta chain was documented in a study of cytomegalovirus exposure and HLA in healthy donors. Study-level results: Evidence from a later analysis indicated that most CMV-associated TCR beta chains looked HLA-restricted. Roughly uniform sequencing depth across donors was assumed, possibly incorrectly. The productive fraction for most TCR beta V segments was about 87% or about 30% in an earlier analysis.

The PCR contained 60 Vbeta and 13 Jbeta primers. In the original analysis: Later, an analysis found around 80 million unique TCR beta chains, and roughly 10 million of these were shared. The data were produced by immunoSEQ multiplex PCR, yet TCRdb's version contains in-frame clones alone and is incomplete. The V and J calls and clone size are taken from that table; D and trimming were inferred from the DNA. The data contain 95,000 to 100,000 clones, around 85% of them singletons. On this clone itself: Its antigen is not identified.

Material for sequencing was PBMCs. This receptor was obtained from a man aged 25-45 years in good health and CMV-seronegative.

In nucleotides, the CDR3 is TGCGCCAGCAGCTTGGCCGGGGGGGCTAATGAAAAACTGTTTTTT. Its protein product is CASSLAGGANEKLFF. This chain joins TRBV5-1 and TRBJ1-4; weak D call: TRBD1 (5 bases). Germline V gene data show CDR1 as SGHRS and CDR2 as YFSETQ. The CDR3 spans 15 residues. Between the trimmed V and J ends, which lost 0 bases and 3 bases, there was a span of 9 bases.